This T cell receptor (beta chain) was sequenced in a study of PD-1 blockade in classical Hodgkin lymphoma. Study-level findings and limits: The authors excluded patients who started nivolumab under 1 year after ASCT. TCR diversity rose significantly by C4D1 in CD4+ but not CD8+ cells. Newly diagnosed patients and complete responders had comparable diversity at baseline.

The repertoire was sequenced with immunoSEQ multiplex PCR; TCRdb's copy has only in-frame clones and lacks some. There are about 25,000 clones in the sample; over 80% occur only once, and 2.5% to 3.5% lies in the top ten. As to time point: cycle 4 day 1 (C4D1), after less than 7 weeks of nivolumab. Every single patient, without exception, relapsed after autologous stem cell transplantation, and brentuximab vedotin exposure varied. The CD4+ T cells used were purified from thawed PBMCs through magnetic negative selection. This clone showed up just once. Its antigen remains unknown. J lost 2 bases, V lost 3 bases, and 3 bases had no gene match. Germline V gene lookup returns CDR1 LGHNA and CDR2 YNFKEQ. CDR3 length equals 16 residues.

The receptor's source is a human donor with classical Hodgkin lymphoma. The chain employs TRBV4-2 and TRBJ2-3, with 12 bases fitting TRBD2. Sample: CD4+ T cells from blood, taken before the fourth cycle of nivolumab. As DNA, the CDR3 is TGTGCCAGCAGCCAGAGACTAGCGGGGGACACAGATACGCAGTATTTT. Its protein product is CASSQRLAGDTDTQYF.